One sample yielded the 20 T cell receptor beta chains listed below, sequenced in a study of T cell repertoires in aging, cancer and after chemotherapy. A mixed TRB-A/B primer pool amplified rearranged TRB by multiplex touch-down PCR. In TCRdb, the multiplex PCR reads were re-called with MiXCR into one record per CDR3 protein. The data hold several hundred distinct CDR3 sequences, with under 35% observed a single time. Amplification of TCR beta used genomic DNA extracted from peripheral blood. The specimen was blood. These receptors were taken from a human donor with a solid tumor.

This clonotype was observed once. The rearrangement uses TRBV12-3 or TRBV12-4 and TRBJ2-1; tentatively, D is TRBD2 (6 bases). Between the trimmed V and J ends, which lost 5 bases and 4 bases, there was a span of 12 bases. This CDR3 region has 14 residues. The DNA for the CDR3 is TGTGCCAGCAGTCCAAAGACTAGGTACAATGAGCAGTTCTTC. Its protein is CASSPKTRYNEQFF.

This clonotype is labeled as large. At one boundary the junction diverges from the germline segment, which might be a read error. The rearrangement joins TRBV7-2 to TRBJ2-7; 7 bases map to TRBD2. Germline V gene sequence: CDR1 SGHTA, CDR2 FQGNSA. The CDR3 spans 12 residues. CDR3 coding DNA: TGTGCCAGCAGCTTCGGACTAGACAGATTTGACTTC. It encodes CASSFGLDRFDF.

The chain employs TRBV5-1 and TRBJ1-3; D call uncertain. The CDR3 spans 15 residues. Germline loops: CDR1 SGHRS, CDR2 YFSETQ. The V gene lost 2 bases and the J gene lost 6 bases, with 15 bases spanning the gap. CDR3 protein: CASSLSPGGENTIYF. In DNA form, the CDR3 reads TGCGCCAGCAGCTTAAGCCCCGGCGGGGAAAACACCATATATTTT.

This clonotype was detected a few times. The rearrangement joins TRBV11-2 to TRBJ1-4, with D maybe TRBD1 (5 bases). The CDR3 spans 15 residues. Trimming left V 4 bases short and J 7 bases short, with 16 bases between. Germline CDR1 and CDR2: SGHAT and FQNNGV. This chain's CDR3 is CASSYRGWSTEKLFF. CDR3 sequence (DNA): TGTGCCAGCAGCTATAGGGGTTGGTCTACTGAAAAACTGTTTTTT. Looking up the rest from reference TRBV11-2 and TRBJ1-4 gives the full variable domain: EAGVAQSPRYKIIEKRQSVAFWCNPISGHATLYWYQQILGQGPKLLIQFQNNGVVDDSQLPKDRFSAERLKGVDSTLKIQPAKLEDSAVYLCASSYRGWSTEKLFFGSGTQLSVL.

The chain links TRBV12-3 or TRBV12-4 to TRBJ1-5; D is unresolved. CDR3 length equals 13 residues. Trimming took 6 bases from V and 1 from J, leaving 7 bases between them. The CDR3 sequence is CASRSRSNQPQHF. The CDR3 nucleotides read TGTGCCAGCAGAAGTCGGAGCAATCAGCCCCAGCATTTT.

This clonotype was picked up a small number of times. The gene calls are TRBV11-2 and TRBJ2-5; 7 bases line up with TRBD1. V gave up 3 bases and J gave up 9 bases; unmatched junction bases: 4. CDR1 and CDR2 from the germline V gene are SGHAT and FQNNGV. The CDR3 has 12 amino acids. CDR3 in amino acids: CASSLGRGPQYF. The CDR3 bases are TGTGCCAGCAGCTTGGGTAGGGGGCCCCAGTACTTC.

This clonotype is large (0.1 to 1%) within its sample. The chain uses TRBV6-2 or TRBV6-3 and TRBJ1-2, with D maybe TRBD1 (5 bases). V lost 2 bases to trimming and J lost 2 bases, with 6 bases between them. There are 13 residues in the CDR3. CDR1 and CDR2 from the germline V gene are MNHEY and SVGEGT. The CDR3 loop reads CASSYQGNYGYTF. CDR3 nucleotide sequence: TGTGCCAGCAGTTACCAGGGAAACTATGGCTACACCTTC.

The chain uses TRBV12-3 or TRBV12-4 and TRBJ2-7, with 11 bases identical to TRBD2. This CDR3 has 15 residues. With 3 bases clipped from V and 6 bases from J, the junction kept 7 bases outside the gene matches. CDR3 sequence: CASSFRLAGIGEQYF. CDR3 nucleotide sequence: TGTGCCAGCAGTTTTAGACTAGCGGGAATCGGCGAGCAGTACTTC.

The CDR3 spells CASSQNIWNEQFF. In nucleotides, the CDR3 is TGCGCCAGCAGCCAAAACATATGGAATGAGCAGTTCTTC. The rearrangement links TRBV4-1 to TRBJ2-1; no clear D. The CDR3 totals 13 residues. Trimming left V 2 bases short and J 7 bases short, with 9 bases between. The germline V gene has CDR1 MGHRA and CDR2 YSYEKL.

This chain uses TRBV24-1 with TRBJ1-5, with a possible D match to TRBD1 (6 bases). V shed 6 bases and J shed 7 bases, with 12 bases lying between them. The germline CDR1 and CDR2 sequences are KGHDR and SFDVKD. There are 13 residues in the CDR3. The CDR3 region is CATSRGGRQPQHF. In DNA, the CDR3 is TGTGCCACCAGTAGGGGGGGACGGCAGCCCCAGCATTTT.

This clonotype appeared a few times. This rearrangement joins TRBV6-6 to TRBJ2-1, with D unclear. V lost 4 bases and J lost 2, with 15 bases in between. Germline CDR1 is MNHNY and CDR2 is SVGAGI (reference sequence). This CDR3 is 16 amino acids long. The CDR3 bases are TGTGCCAGCAGTTGGCCCGCAGGAGACCCCTACAATGAGCAGTTCTTC. Its protein product is CASSWPAGDPYNEQFF.

This clonotype is labeled as large. The J gene is TRBJ1-6, the V gene TRBV5-6; 7 bases are a match to TRBD1. V shed 0 bases and J 4 bases; nucleotides not matched to a gene: 4. The CDR3 has 16 amino acids. Germline V gives CDR1 SGHDT, CDR2 YYEEEE. The CDR3 sequence: CASSLAPGQYNSPLHF. The CDR3 DNA follows: TGTGCCAGCAGCTTGGCACCGGGACAGTATAATTCACCCCTCCACTTT.

This clonotype is large. The chain has TRBV7-6 and TRBJ2-7; unclear D gene. The V end lost 5 bases, the J end lost 4 bases, and 18 bases lay between the germline ends. Germline lookup yields CDR1 SGHVS and CDR2 FNYEAQ. CDR3 length equals 15 residues. The CDR3 DNA reads TGTGCCAGCAGCCTCTCACCCGCAGGTCGGTACGAGCAGTACTTC. This sequence encodes CASSLSPAGRYEQYF.

This clonotype came up a few times. The chain has TRBV6-1 and TRBJ1-1; a possible D gene is TRBD1 (5 bases). The germline V gene has CDR1 MNHNS and CDR2 SASEGT. The CDR3 spans 15 residues. Trimming shortened V by 3 bases and J by 1 base, and 12 bases separated the two germline ends. The CDR3 region has the DNA TGTGCCAGCAGTGATACGGGACGGGGGAACACTGAAGCTTTCTTT. It is translated as CASSDTGRGNTEAFF.

This clonotype is judged large. The chain is built from TRBV6-1 and TRBJ1-2, with D perhaps matching TRBD1 (5 bases). This CDR3 comprises 15 residues. In germline, CDR1 is MNHNS, CDR2 SASEGT. V gave up 2 bases and J gave up 4 bases, with 14 bases separating them. The CDR3 sequence is CASSEWGGGTYGYTF. CDR3 coding DNA: TGTGCCAGCAGTGAATGGGGGGGGGGTACCTATGGCTACACCTTC.

This rearrangement joins TRBV12-3 or TRBV12-4 to TRBJ2-1, with TRBD2 matching 10 bases. V lost 5 bases and J lost 4; bases outside the gene matches: 5. This CDR3 is built from 15 residues. The DNA for the CDR3 is TGTGCCAGCAGTGAAACTAGCGGGGTTTACAATGAGCAGTTCTTC. Translation: CASSETSGVYNEQFF.

The table lists this clonotype with a few counts. The chain employs TRBV19 and TRBJ2-1; possible D gene TRBD2, 6 bases. The CDR3 runs 19 residues. Trimming took 4 bases from V and 6 from J, leaving 28 bases between them. CDR1 is LNHDA, CDR2 SQIVND, per germline (reference sequence). The CDR3 sequence: CASSKDVAWAGWASNEQFF. CDR3 bases: TGTGCCAGTAGTAAAGATGTGGCGTGGGCGGGGTGGGCTAGCAATGAGCAGTTCTTC.

By share, this clonotype counts as large. The rearrangement joins TRBV11-3 to TRBJ2-5, with a weak D call TRBD1 (6 bases). V was shortened by 8 bases and J by 4 bases, with 17 bases between the two germline ends. In germline, CDR1 is SGHNT, CDR2 YENEEA. The CDR3 consists of 14 residues. CDR3 protein: CASANLQGLETQYF. As DNA, the CDR3 is TGTGCCAGCGCCAACCTACAGGGATTAGAGACCCAGTACTTC.

This clonotype was detected only a few times. The V call is TRBV6-2 or TRBV6-3, the J call TRBJ2-3; D might be TRBD2 (6 bases). Germline V gene data show CDR1 as MNHEY and CDR2 as SVGEGT. The length of the CDR3 is 15 residues. V lost 0 bases, J lost 4 bases, and 11 bases lay in between. The CDR3, as DNA: TGTGCCAGCAGTTACTCCTGGGGAGGCGCAGATACGCAGTATTTT. Translating gives CASSYSWGGADTQYF.

This chain links TRBV20-1 with TRBJ1-1; D is uncertain. Trimming removed 4 bases at V and 7 bases at J, with 10 bases between. The CDR3 totals 11 residues. Germline V gene sequence: CDR1 DFQATT, CDR2 SNEGSKA (reference sequence). CDR3 in amino acids: CSAIPRIEAFF. The CDR3 DNA reads TGCAGTGCTATCCCGAGAATTGAAGCTTTCTTT.